This T cell receptor (beta chain) was found in a study of a mutant IDH1 vaccine in newly diagnosed glioma. Looking at the study overall: Initiation of the vaccine course occurred 4-6 weeks after radiotherapy alone, or alongside temozolomide cycles. Study outcomes and limitations: Of the patients, 80% to 95% had vaccine-induced immune responses.

V dropped 3 bases and J dropped 1; count of bases not matched to a gene: 8. Germline assignment: CDR1 KGHSH and CDR2 LQKENI. The CDR3 contains 16 residues. Time point: week 47, end of study. Vaccination comprised doses that each held 300 ug of mutant IDH1 20-mer peptide, plus topical imiquimod. Only in-frame clones appear in the TCRdb table, and some are missing; sequencing was by immunoSEQ multiplex PCR. The sample shows about 56,000 clones, roughly 75% of them seen only once. Of note for this clone: As yet, its antigen is unknown.

The receptor comes from a man in his fifties with glioma. The source material was PBMCs, sampled from a glioma patient whose treatment included an IDH1 peptide vaccine. The chain combines TRBV18 with TRBJ1-1; 7 nucleotides line up with TRBD1. CDR3 sequence (DNA): TGTGCCAGCTCACCTAGACAGGGAATAGGGAACACTGAAGCTTTCTTT. It is translated as CASSPRQGIGNTEAFF.